The 16 T cell receptor beta chains below all came from one sample that was sequenced in a study of T cell responses to AZD1222 COVID-19 vaccine. TCRdb's copy holds only in-frame clones and misses some; the assay was immunoSEQ multiplex PCR. Of over 100,000 clones detected, 75% to 90% appear once; the ten largest clones hold 2.4%. Source: peripheral blood, taken on day 0 of AZD1222 vaccination. The origin of the receptors is an adult in good health.

J is TRBJ1-6 and V is TRBV5-1; 7 bases fit TRBD1. This CDR3 comprises 14 residues. Per germline, CDR1 SGHRS and CDR2 YFSETQ. After removal of 2 bases from V and 5 bases from J, the junction contained 1 base not matched to a gene. The CDR3 is CASSFTGDNSPLHF. The CDR3 region has the DNA TGCGCCAGCAGCTTTACAGGGGATAATTCACCCCTCCACTTT.

J is TRBJ2-1 and V is TRBV6-2 or TRBV6-3; possible D gene TRBD2, 7 bases. V lost 6 bases and J lost 9, with 24 bases in between. The CDR3 has 16 residues. The V gene's germline CDR1 is MNHEY and CDR2 SVGEGT. CDR3 residues: CASSHVGGAEAGEQFF. In DNA form, the CDR3 reads TGTGCCAGCAGCCACGTGGGGGGGGCCGAGGCTGGTGAGCAGTTCTTC.

This rearrangement joins TRBV5-1 to TRBJ2-7; D possibly uses TRBD1 or TRBD2 (5 bases each). Germline V gene sequence: CDR1 SGHRS, CDR2 YFSETQ. The CDR3 consists of 14 residues. The germline V and J ends were trimmed by 3 bases and 0 bases, with 10 bases remaining between them. In nucleotides, the CDR3 is TGCGCCAGCAGCTCCGGGGCCCCCTCCTACGAGCAGTACTTC. Amino acids: CASSSGAPSYEQYF.

The chain carries TRBV30 and TRBJ2-7, with D tentatively TRBD1 (5 bases). Trimming stripped 2 bases from V and 7 bases from J, with 15 bases between. This CDR3 contains 13 residues. CDR1 and CDR2 from the germline V gene are GTSNPN and SVGIG (reference sequence). CDR3: CAWSKGYELEQYF. The CDR3 DNA is TGTGCCTGGAGTAAGGGGTACGAGTTGGAGCAGTACTTC. Full variable domain (missing parts from reference TRBV30 and TRBJ2-7): SQTIHQWPATLVQPVGSPLSLECTVEGTSNPNLYWYRQAAGRGLQLLFYSVGIGQISSEVPQNLSASRPQDRQFILSSKKLLLSDSGFYLCAWSKGYELEQYFGPGTRLTVT.

This chain joins TRBV30 and TRBJ1-4; D call uncertain. Trimming took 4 bases from V and 0 from J, leaving 12 bases between them. Germline V CDR1 and CDR2: GTSNPN, SVGIG (reference sequence). This CDR3 region has 15 residues. As DNA, the CDR3 is TGTGCCTGGACCAGAGACCACTCAACTAATGAAAAACTGTTTTTT. Amino acid sequence: CAWTRDHSTNEKLFF.

The rearrangement joins TRBV18 to TRBJ2-1; D gene unclear. Germline loops: CDR1 KGHSH, CDR2 LQKENI. CDR3 length: 13 amino acids. The V end was cut by 2 bases, the J end by 6 bases, with 8 bases between. Written as DNA, the CDR3 is TGTGCCAGCTCACCATGGCCCACCAATGAGCAGTTCTTC. Translation gives CASSPWPTNEQFF.

The chain carries TRBV19 and TRBJ1-2, with 9 bases aligning to TRBD1. V gave up 8 bases and J gave up 4 bases; unmatched junction bases: 5. Germline-derived CDR1 and CDR2 are LNHDA and SQIVND (reference sequence). This CDR3 comprises 13 residues. The CDR3 protein is CASEPGQGYGYTF. CDR3 DNA: TGTGCCAGTGAACCGGGACAGGGCTATGGCTACACCTTC.

The chain couples TRBV21-1 to TRBJ1-2; TRBD1 is the table's D call and was not checked against the DNA. TRBV21-1 represents a pseudogene. The CDR3 consists of 15 residues. The CDR3 sequence is CASSNKGRINYGYTF. The CDR3 DNA reads TGTGCCAGCAGCAATAAGGGGCGGATTAACTATGGCTACACCTTC.

The V call is TRBV5-1, the J call TRBJ2-1; weak D call: TRBD2 (6 bases). V was cut by 3 bases and J by 4 bases, with 14 bases left in between. The CDR3 consists of 15 residues. Germline V gene data show CDR1 as SGHRS and CDR2 as YFSETQ. In nucleotides, the CDR3 is TGCGCCAGCAGCTACGGGTTAGCGGAATACAATGAGCAGTTCTTC. Protein product: CASSYGLAEYNEQFF.

V gene TRBV28 combines with J gene TRBJ2-3; 10 bases fit TRBD1. V was clipped by 3 bases and J by 3 bases; unmatched bases: 6. The CDR3 is 16 residues long. The germline V gene has CDR1 MDHEN and CDR2 SYDVKM. The CDR3 is CASSFPGQGRTDTQYF. DNA of the CDR3: TGTGCCAGCAGTTTCCCGGGACAGGGGAGGACAGATACGCAGTATTTT.

This chain joins TRBV6-5 and TRBJ1-6, with D tentatively TRBD1 (6 bases). This CDR3 has 15 amino acids. V dropped 10 bases and J dropped 0 bases, with 13 bases sitting between them. Germline values: CDR1 MNHEY, CDR2 SVGAGI. CDR3 bases: TGTGCCATTTTTCGGACAGACTCCTATAATTCACCCCTCCACTTT. The encoded protein is CAIFRTDSYNSPLHF.

The V call is TRBV5-1, the J call TRBJ1-1; 8 bases align to TRBD1. In germline, CDR1 is SGHRS, CDR2 YFSETQ. The CDR3 sequence is 20 residues long. V lost 0 bases and J lost 0; bases outside the gene matches: 16. CDR3 residues: CASSLVPESDRGHLNTEAFF. CDR3 nucleotide sequence: TGCGCCAGCAGCTTGGTCCCAGAGAGTGACAGGGGACACTTGAACACTGAAGCTTTCTTT.

The J gene is TRBJ2-7, the V gene TRBV28; tentatively, D is TRBD2 (6 bases). The germline gives CDR1 MDHEN, CDR2 SYDVKM. Trimming left V 7 bases short and J 3 bases short, with 19 bases between. This CDR3 region has 15 residues. The CDR3 region is CASTLGLQENYEQYF. In DNA form, the CDR3 reads TGTGCCAGCACCCTGGGACTCCAGGAGAACTACGAGCAGTACTTC. The entire variable domain, with the rest obtained from reference TRBV28 and TRBJ2-7, is as follows: DVKVTQSSRYLVKRTGEKVFLECVQDMDHENMFWYRQDPGLGLRLIYFSYDVKMKEKGDIPEGYSVSREKKERFSLILESASTNQTSMYLCASTLGLQENYEQYFGPGTRLTVT.

The rearrangement uses TRBV5-1 and TRBJ2-2; TRBD1 aligns across 7 bases. The V gene's germline CDR1 is SGHRS and CDR2 YFSETQ. Losses at the gene ends were 5 bases for V and 3 bases for J; bases not matched to a gene: 4. The CDR3 sequence is 14 residues long. In DNA form, the CDR3 reads TGCGCCAGCAGTAAAACAGGGGACACCGGGGAGCTGTTTTTT. The encoded protein is CASSKTGDTGELFF.

The chain uses TRBV20-1 and TRBJ2-7; D gene ambiguous. V dropped 3 bases and J dropped 2 bases, with 5 bases sitting between them. CDR3 length: 11 amino acids. CDR1 and CDR2 (germline): DFQATT, SNEGSKA (reference sequence). CDR3 sequence: CSASFAYEQYF. In nucleotides, the CDR3 is TGCAGTGCTAGTTTTGCCTACGAGCAGTACTTC.

The chain is built from TRBV28 and TRBJ2-7; the D gene could be TRBD1 or TRBD2 (5 bases each). The CDR3 runs to 16 residues. V was cut by 7 bases and J by 0 bases, with 19 bases left in between. The germline V gene has CDR1 MDHEN and CDR2 SYDVKM. This CDR3 reads CASTHRLWGFSYEQYF. The CDR3 region has the DNA TGTGCCAGCACCCATAGACTCTGGGGGTTCTCCTACGAGCAGTACTTC.